One TCR beta chain is described in this entry. The table came from immunoSEQ multiplex PCR; TCRdb's copy has only in-frame clones and leaves some out. The table records 450,000 to 500,000 clones, approximately 85% of them present only once. The data are from a study of blood T cell repertoires in COVID-19. Overall study context: From T cells, B-cell-depleted T cells, or PBMCs came the material, which was cDNA or gDNA.

Losses at the gene ends were 5 bases for V and 1 base for J; bases not matched to a gene: 7. The CDR3 runs to 16 residues. Per the germline V gene, CDR1 is LNHDA and CDR2 is SQIVND (reference sequence). The chain couples TRBV19 to TRBJ2-1, with TRBD2 identical over 8 bases. The TCR originated in a human donor in a cohort sampled during active COVID-19. Material: peripheral blood. CDR3 region: CASSARSGGSYNEQFF. The CDR3 region has the DNA TGTGCCAGTAGTGCACGCTCGGGGGGGTCCTACAATGAGCAGTTCTTC.